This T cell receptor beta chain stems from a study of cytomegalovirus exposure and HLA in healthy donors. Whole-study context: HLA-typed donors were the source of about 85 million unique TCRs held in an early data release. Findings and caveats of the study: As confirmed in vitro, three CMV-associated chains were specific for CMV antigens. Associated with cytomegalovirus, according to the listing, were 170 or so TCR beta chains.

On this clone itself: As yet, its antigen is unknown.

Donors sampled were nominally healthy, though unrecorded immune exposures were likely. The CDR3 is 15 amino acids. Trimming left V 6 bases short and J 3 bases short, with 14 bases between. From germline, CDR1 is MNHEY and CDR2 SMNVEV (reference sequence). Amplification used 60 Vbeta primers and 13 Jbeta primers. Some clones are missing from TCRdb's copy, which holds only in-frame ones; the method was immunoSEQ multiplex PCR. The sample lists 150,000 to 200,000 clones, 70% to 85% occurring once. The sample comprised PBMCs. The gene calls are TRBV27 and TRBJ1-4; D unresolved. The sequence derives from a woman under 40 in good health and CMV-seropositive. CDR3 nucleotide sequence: TGTGCCAGCAGCCCTAATAATGGAGCTAATGAAAAACTGTTTTTT. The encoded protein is CASSPNNGANEKLFF.